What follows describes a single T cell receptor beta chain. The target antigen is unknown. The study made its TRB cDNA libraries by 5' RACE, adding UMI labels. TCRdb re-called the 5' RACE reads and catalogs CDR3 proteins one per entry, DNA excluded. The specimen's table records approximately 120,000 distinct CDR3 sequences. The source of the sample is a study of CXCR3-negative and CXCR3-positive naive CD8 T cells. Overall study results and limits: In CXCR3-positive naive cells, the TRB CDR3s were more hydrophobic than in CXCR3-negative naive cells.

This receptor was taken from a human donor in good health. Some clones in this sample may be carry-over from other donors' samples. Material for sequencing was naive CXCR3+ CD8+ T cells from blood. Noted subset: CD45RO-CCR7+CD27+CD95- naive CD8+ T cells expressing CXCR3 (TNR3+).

CDR3 sequence: CASSTTDRGREQPQHF. J is TRBJ1-5 and V is TRBV7-9; the D call from TCRdb, TRBD1, cannot be confirmed without DNA. The CDR3 spans 16 residues. Germline assignment: CDR1 SEHNR and CDR2 FQNEAQ (reference sequence).